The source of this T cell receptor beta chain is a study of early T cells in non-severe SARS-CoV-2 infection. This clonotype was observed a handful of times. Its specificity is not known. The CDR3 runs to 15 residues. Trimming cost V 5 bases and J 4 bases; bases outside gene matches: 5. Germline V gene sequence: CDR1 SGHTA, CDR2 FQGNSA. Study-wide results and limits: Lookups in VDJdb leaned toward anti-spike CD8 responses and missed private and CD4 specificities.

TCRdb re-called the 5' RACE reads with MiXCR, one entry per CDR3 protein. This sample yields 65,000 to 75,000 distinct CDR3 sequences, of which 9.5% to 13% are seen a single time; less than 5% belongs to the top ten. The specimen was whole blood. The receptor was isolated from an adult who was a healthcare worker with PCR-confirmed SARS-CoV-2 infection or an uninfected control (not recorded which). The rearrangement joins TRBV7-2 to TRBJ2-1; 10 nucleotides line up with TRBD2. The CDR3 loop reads CASSPSGGEYNEQFF. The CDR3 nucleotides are TGTGCCAGCAGCCCCAGCGGGGGGGAGTACAATGAGCAGTTCTTC.